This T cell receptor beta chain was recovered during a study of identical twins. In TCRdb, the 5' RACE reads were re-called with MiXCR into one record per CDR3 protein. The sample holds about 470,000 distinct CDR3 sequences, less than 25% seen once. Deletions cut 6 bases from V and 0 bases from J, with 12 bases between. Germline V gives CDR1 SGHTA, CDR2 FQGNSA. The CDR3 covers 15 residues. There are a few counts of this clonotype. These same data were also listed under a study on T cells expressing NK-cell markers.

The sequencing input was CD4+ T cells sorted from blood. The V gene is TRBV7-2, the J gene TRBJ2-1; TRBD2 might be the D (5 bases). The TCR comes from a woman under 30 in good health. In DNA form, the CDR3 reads TGTGCCAGCAGTTTCAGTAGCGCCTCCTACAATGAGCAGTTCTTC. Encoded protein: CASSFSSASYNEQFF. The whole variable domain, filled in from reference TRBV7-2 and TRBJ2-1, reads GAGVSQSPSNKVTEKGKDVELRCDPISGHTALYWYRQSLGQGLEFLIYFQGNSAPDKSGLPSDRFSAERTGGSVSTLTIQRTQQEDSAVYLCASSFSSASYNEQFFGPGTRLTVL.